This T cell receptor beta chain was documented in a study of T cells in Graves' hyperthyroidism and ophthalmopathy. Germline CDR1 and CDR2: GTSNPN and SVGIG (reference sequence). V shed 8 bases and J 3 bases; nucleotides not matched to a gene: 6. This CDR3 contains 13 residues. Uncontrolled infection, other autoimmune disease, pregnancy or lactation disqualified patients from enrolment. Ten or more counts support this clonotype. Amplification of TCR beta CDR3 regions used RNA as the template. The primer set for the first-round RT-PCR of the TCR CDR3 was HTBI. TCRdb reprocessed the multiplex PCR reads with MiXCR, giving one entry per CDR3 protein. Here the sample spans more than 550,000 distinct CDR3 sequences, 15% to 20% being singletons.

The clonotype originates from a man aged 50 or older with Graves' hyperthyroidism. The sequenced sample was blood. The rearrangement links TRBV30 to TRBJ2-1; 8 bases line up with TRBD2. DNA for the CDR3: TGTGCCGGCGCGGGAGGCTACTACAATGAGCAGTTCTTC. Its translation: CAGAGGYYNEQFF.